Listed below are T cell receptor beta chains from one sample, sequenced in a study of T cells after posttransplantation cyclophosphamide. The table came from immunoSEQ multiplex PCR; TCRdb's copy has only in-frame clones and leaves some out. The sample yields tens of thousands of clones, about 91% seen once. Sequencing was done on a sample of PBMCs. Receptors were obtained from a woman aged 45 to 65 in good health and a related stem cell transplant donor. The CDR3 runs from the conserved cysteine through the conserved F or W. The D gene is left open where the match is weak. Not every row has a clone size; where given, it reads once, few, many or a size class.

j_call d_call v_call clone_size cdr3_aa cdr3_nt
TRBJ1-2 NA TRBV29-1 NA CSVLLSGLQNYGYTF TGCAGCGTCCTTCTTTCGGGACTGCAAAACTATGGCTACACCTTC
TRBJ2-3 NA TRBV11-2 NA CASSLSAGSVDTQYF TGTGCCAGCAGCTTATCCGCGGGCTCCGTTGATACGCAGTATTTT
TRBJ2-3 TRBD2 TRBV5-4 NA CASSFRIAGGPVADTQYF TGTGCCAGCAGCTTTAGAATAGCGGGGGGGCCGGTCGCAGATACGCAGTATTTT
TRBJ1-3 NA TRBV4-1 NA CASSQGVTGTGNTIYF TGCGCCAGCAGCCAAGGGGTCACAGGAACTGGAAACACCATATATTTT
TRBJ2-5 TRBD1 TRBV7-7 once CASSLTGDQETQYF TGTGCCAGCAGCTTGACAGGGGACCAAGAGACCCAGTACTTC
TRBJ1-2 NA TRBV28 NA CASRTEANYGYTF TGTGCCAGCAGGACTGAAGCTAACTATGGCTACACCTTC
TRBJ2-7 TRBD1 TRBV28 once CASSSRTGLEQYF TGTGCCAGCAGTTCCCGGACAGGGCTAGAGCAGTACTTC
TRBJ1-5 NA TRBV6-5 NA CASSALQGLNQPQHF TGTGCCAGCAGTGCTCTACAGGGTCTGAATCAGCCCCAGCATTTT
TRBJ2-7 NA TRBV6-5 NA CASSYSKDSGYEQYF TGTGCCAGCAGTTACTCGAAGGACTCGGGCTACGAGCAGTACTTC
TRBJ1-2 NA TRBV10-1 NA CASSESQGGGYTF TGCGCCAGCAGTGAGTCCCAAGGGGGTGGCTACACCTTC
TRBJ2-2 TRBD1 TRBV10-3 once CAISDGGQGAFGELFF TGTGCCATCAGTGATGGGGGACAGGGGGCGTTCGGGGAGCTGTTTTTT
TRBJ2-7 TRBD2 TRBV7-6 NA CASSLGGRLAASYEQYF TGTGCCAGCAGCTTAGGGGGACGCCTAGCGGCCTCCTACGAGCAGTACTTC
TRBJ2-3 NA TRBV25-1 NA CASSEYAIVTQYF TGTGCCAGCAGTGAATATGCAATAGTTACGCAGTATTTT
TRBJ1-1 TRBD1 TRBV19 NA CASSVGTGVIMNTEAFF TGTGCCAGTAGTGTTGGGACAGGGGTTATCATGAACACTGAAGCTTTCTTT
TRBJ1-5 TRBD1 TRBV6-1 NA CASSEAVDRGSNQPQHF TGTGCCAGCAGTGAAGCTGTGGACAGGGGTAGCAATCAGCCCCAGCATTTT
TRBJ2-1 TRBD2 TRBV10-3 NA CAISELLAGADNEQFF TGTGCCATCAGTGAACTCCTCGCGGGAGCCGACAATGAGCAGTTCTTC
TRBJ2-7 TRBD2 TRBV27 NA CASSSPSGRASYEQYF TGTGCCAGCAGTTCGCCTAGCGGGAGGGCCTCCTACGAGCAGTACTTC
TRBJ1-1 NA TRBV7-9 NA CASSLAGENTEAFF TGTGCCAGCAGCCTTGCAGGGGAGAACACTGAAGCTTTCTTT
TRBJ1-6 NA TRBV7-8 NA CASSRSGSGADNSPLHF TGTGCCAGCAGCCGTAGCGGGTCGGGGGCCGATAATTCACCCCTCCACTTT
TRBJ2-7 TRBD2 TRBV11-2 NA CASTLMGDYTTSYEQYF TGTGCCAGCACCCTTATGGGGGACTACACCACATCCTACGAGCAGTACTTC
TRBJ2-3 TRBD2 TRBV7-2 NA CASSARGGSSGTGAWTQYF TGTGCCAGCAGCGCTAGGGGAGGGTCTAGCGGGACTGGGGCGTGGACGCAGTATTTT
TRBJ2-3 NA TRBV5-1 few CASSFTGVYTDTQYF TGCGCCAGCAGCTTTACGGGAGTATACACAGATACGCAGTATTTT
TRBJ2-2 NA TRBV6-4 NA CATSKNTGELFF TGTGCCACCTCTAAGAACACCGGGGAGCTGTTTTTT
TRBJ2-3 NA TRBV5-6 NA CASTSYVGPAGGEDTQYF TGTGCCAGCACAAGCTACGTAGGGCCCGCGGGCGGAGAAGATACGCAGTATTTT
TRBJ1-3 TRBD1 TRBV11-2 NA CASSSSTGPGTGNTIYF TGTGCCAGCAGCTCCTCGACAGGGCCAGGGACTGGAAACACCATATATTTT
TRBJ2-1 TRBD2 TRBV6-1 NA CALGGGPYNEQFF TGTGCCTTGGGCGGGGGACCTTACAATGAGCAGTTCTTC